Here is one T cell receptor beta chain with its context. The data are from a study of blood T cell repertoires in COVID-19. Study background: Sites across the United States, Italy and Spain contributed samples from acute and convalescent COVID-19.

TCRdb keeps only in-frame clones here, not all; method: immunoSEQ multiplex PCR. Among some 38,000 clones listed, roughly 92% were seen once. This receptor was identified in a man aged 50 to 60 with active COVID-19. Material for sequencing was peripheral blood.

This chain's CDR3 is CASSSDSRGVYGYTF. In DNA form, the CDR3 reads TGCGCCAGCAGCTCGGACTCCAGGGGGGTCTATGGCTACACCTTC. This rearrangement joins TRBV5-1 to TRBJ1-2; 7 bases align to TRBD1. This CDR3 is built from 15 residues. Per the germline V gene, CDR1 is SGHRS and CDR2 is YFSETQ. Unmatched junction bases numbered 9, after V lost 3 bases and J lost 4 bases.